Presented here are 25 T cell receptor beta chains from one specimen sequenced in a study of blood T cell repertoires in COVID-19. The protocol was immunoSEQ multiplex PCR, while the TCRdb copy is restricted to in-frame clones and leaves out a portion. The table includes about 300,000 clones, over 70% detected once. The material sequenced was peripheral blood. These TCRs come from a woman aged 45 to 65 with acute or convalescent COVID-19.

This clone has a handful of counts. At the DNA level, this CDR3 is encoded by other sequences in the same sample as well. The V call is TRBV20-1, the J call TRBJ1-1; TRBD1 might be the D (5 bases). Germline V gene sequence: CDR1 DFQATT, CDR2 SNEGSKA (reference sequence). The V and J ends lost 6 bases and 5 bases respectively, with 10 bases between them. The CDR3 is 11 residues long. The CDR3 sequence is CSASRGTEAFF. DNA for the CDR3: TGCAGTGCGAGTAGGGGAACTGAAGCTTTCTTT.

For the CDR3, the DNA is TGTGCCAGCAGCTTGGGTATCGGGGGGCCCTCTGATACGCAGTATTTT. It is translated as CASSLGIGGPSDTQYF. This rearrangement joins TRBV11-2 to TRBJ2-3; D may be TRBD2 (7 bases). With 3 bases removed from V and 6 bases from J, the gap between germline ends came to 19 bases. CDR1 is SGHAT and CDR2 is FQNNGV in the germline V gene. This CDR3 is built from 16 residues.

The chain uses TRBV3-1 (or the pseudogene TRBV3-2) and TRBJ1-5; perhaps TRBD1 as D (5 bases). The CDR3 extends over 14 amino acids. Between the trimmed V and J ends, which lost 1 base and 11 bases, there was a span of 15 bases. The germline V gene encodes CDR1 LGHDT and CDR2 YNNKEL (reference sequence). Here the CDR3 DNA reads TGTGCCAGCAGCCAAGGGGCAGTCCAAGGGGCCCAGCATTTT. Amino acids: CASSQGAVQGAQHF.

The CDR3 spells CAISPSGGEGDTQYF. The DNA for the CDR3 is TGTGCCATCAGTCCGAGCGGGGGGGAGGGAGATACGCAGTATTTT. V is TRBV10-3 and J is TRBJ2-3, with TRBD2 matching over 10 bases. The CDR3 length is 15 residues. From germline, CDR1 is ENHRY and CDR2 SYGVKD. V gave up 5 bases and J gave up 5 bases; unmatched junction bases: 7.

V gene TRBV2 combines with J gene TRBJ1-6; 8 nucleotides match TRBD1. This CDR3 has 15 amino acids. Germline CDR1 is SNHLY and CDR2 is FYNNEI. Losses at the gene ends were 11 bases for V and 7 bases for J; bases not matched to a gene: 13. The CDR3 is CAARGGTGDNSPLHF. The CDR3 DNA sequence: TGTGCCGCCCGGGGCGGGACAGGTGACAATTCACCCCTCCACTTT.

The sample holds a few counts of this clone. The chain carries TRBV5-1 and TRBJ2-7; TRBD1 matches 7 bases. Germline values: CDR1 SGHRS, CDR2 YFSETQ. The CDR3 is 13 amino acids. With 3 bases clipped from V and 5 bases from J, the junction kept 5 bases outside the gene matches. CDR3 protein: CASSSTTGNEQYV. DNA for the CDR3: TGCGCCAGCAGCTCAACGACAGGGAACGAGCAGTACGTC.

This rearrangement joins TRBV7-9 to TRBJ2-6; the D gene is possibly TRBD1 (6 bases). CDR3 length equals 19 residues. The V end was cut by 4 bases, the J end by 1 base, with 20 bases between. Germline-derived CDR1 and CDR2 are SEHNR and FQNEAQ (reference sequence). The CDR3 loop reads CASSSYGGGLTSGANVLTF. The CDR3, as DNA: TGTGCCAGCAGCTCCTACGGTGGGGGCCTAACTTCTGGGGCCAACGTCCTGACTTTC.

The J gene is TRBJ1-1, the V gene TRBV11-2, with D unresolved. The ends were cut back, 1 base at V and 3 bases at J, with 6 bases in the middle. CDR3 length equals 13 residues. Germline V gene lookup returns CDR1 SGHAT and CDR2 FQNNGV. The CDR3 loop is CASSLGPYTEAFF. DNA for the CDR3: TGTGCCAGCAGCTTAGGTCCTTACACTGAAGCTTTCTTT.

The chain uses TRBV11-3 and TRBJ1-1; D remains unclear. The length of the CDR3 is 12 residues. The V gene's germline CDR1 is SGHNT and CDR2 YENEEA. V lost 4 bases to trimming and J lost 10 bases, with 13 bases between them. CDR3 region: CASSSEGLGAFF. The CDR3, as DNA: TGTGCCAGCAGCTCCGAGGGTCTGGGAGCTTTCTTT.

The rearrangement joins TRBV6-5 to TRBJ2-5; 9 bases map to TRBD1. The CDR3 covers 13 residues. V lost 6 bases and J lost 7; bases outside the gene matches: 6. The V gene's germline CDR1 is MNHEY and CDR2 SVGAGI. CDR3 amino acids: CASSWDREGTQYF. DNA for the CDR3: TGTGCCAGCAGCTGGGACAGGGAGGGGACCCAGTACTTC.

The CDR3 loop is CASSAGLADSYEQYF. The CDR3 DNA follows: TGTGCCAGCAGCGCCGGACTAGCGGACTCCTACGAGCAGTACTTC. The rearrangement uses TRBV9 and TRBJ2-7; the match to TRBD2 covers 10 bases. The germline V gene encodes CDR1 SGDLS and CDR2 YYNGEE. There are 15 residues in the CDR3. The junction had 3 bases not matched to a gene; V was cut back by 3 bases and J by 0 bases.

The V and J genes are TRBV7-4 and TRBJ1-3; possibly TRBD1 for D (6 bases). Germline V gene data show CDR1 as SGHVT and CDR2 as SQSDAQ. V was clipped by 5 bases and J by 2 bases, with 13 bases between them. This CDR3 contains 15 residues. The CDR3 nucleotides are TGTGCCAGCAGCCCGGGCAGGGGAACTGGAAACACCATATATTTT. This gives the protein CASSPGRGTGNTIYF.

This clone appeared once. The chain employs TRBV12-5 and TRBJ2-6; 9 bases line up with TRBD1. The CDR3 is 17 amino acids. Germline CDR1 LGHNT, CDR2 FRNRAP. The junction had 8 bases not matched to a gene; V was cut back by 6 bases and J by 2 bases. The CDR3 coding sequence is TGTGCTAGTGGCCAAGGGACAGGGAGTACTGGGGCCAACGTCCTGACTTTC. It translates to CASGQGTGSTGANVLTF.

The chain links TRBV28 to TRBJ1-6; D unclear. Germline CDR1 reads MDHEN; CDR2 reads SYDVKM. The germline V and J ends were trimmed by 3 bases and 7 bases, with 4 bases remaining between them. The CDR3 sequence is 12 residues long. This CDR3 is CASSFRNSPLHF. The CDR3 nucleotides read TGTGCCAGCAGTTTCCGGAATTCACCCCTCCACTTT.

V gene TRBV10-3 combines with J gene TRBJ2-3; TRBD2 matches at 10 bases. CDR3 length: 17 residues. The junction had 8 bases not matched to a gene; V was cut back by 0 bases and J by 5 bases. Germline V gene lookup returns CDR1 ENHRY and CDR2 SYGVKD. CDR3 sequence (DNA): TGTGCCATCAGTGAGTCAAGAACTAGCGGGACCGGAGATACGCAGTATTTT. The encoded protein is CAISESRTSGTGDTQYF.

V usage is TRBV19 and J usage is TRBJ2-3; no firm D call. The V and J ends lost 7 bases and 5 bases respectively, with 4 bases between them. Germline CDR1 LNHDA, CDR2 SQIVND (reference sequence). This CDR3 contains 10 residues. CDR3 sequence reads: CASTLDTQYF. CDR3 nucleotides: TGTGCCAGTACTCTAGATACGCAGTATTTT.

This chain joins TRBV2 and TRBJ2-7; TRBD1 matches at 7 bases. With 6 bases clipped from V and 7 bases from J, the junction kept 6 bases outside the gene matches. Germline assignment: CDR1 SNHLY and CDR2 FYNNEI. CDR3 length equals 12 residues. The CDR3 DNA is TGTGCCAGCAGAAGGACAGGCTGGGAGCAGTACTTC. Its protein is CASRRTGWEQYF. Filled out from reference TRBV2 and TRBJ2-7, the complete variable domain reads EPEVTQTPSHQVTQMGQEVILRCVPISNHLYFYWYRQILGQKVEFLVSFYNNEISEKSEIFDDQFSVERPDGSNFTLKIRSTKLEDSAMYFCASRRTGWEQYFGPGTRLTVT.

In DNA form, the CDR3 reads TGTGCCAGCAGTCCAGCCAGGGCGTCTGCTGAAGCTTTCTTT. Its protein is CASSPARASAEAFF. This chain uses TRBV6-5 with TRBJ1-1, with D perhaps matching TRBD1 (5 bases). The CDR3 has 14 residues. V was shortened by 5 bases and J by 6 bases, with 16 bases between the two germline ends. The germline V gene encodes CDR1 MNHEY and CDR2 SVGAGI.

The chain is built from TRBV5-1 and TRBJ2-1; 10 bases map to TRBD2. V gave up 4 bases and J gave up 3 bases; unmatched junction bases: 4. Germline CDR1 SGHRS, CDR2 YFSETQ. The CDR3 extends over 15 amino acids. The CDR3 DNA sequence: TGCGCCAGCAGCGGAGGACTAGCGGACTACAATGAGCAGTTCTTC. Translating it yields CASSGGLADYNEQFF.

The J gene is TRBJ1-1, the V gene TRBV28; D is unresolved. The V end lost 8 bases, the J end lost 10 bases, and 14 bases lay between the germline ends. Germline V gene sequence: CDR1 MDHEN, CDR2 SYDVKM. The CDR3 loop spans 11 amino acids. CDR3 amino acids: CASSARIGAFF. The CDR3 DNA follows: TGTGCCAGCTCCGCGAGAATCGGAGCTTTCTTT. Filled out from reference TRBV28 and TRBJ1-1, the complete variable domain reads DVKVTQSSRYLVKRTGEKVFLECVQDMDHENMFWYRQDPGLGLRLIYFSYDVKMKEKGDIPEGYSVSREKKERFSLILESASTNQTSMYLCASSARIGAFFGQGTRLTVV.

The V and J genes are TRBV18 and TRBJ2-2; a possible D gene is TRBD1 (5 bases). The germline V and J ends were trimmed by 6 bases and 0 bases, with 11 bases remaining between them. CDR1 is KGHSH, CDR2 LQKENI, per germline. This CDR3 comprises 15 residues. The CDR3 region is CASSPRAANTGELFF. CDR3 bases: TGTGCCAGCTCCCCCAGGGCCGCGAACACCGGGGAGCTGTTTTTT.

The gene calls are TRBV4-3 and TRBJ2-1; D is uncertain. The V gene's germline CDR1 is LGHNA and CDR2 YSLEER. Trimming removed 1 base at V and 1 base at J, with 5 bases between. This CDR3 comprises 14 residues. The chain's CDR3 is CASSQGASYNEQFF. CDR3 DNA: TGCGCCAGCAGCCAAGGGGCTTCCTACAATGAGCAGTTCTTC.

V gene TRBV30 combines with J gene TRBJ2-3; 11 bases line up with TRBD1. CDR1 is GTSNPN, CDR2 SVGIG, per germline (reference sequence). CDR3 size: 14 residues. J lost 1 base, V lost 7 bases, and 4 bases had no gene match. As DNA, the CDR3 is TGTGCCTTCCGGGACAGGGGGGGCACAGATACGCAGTATTTT. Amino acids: CAFRDRGGTDTQYF. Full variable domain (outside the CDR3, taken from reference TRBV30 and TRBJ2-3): SQTIHQWPATLVQPVGSPLSLECTVEGTSNPNLYWYRQAAGRGLQLLFYSVGIGQISSEVPQNLSASRPQDRQFILSSKKLLLSDSGFYLCAFRDRGGTDTQYFGPGTRLTVL.

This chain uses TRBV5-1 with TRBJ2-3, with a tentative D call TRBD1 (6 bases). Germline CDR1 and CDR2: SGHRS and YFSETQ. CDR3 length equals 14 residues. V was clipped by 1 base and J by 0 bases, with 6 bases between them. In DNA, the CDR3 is TGCGCCAGCAGCTTGCAGGGGAGCACAGATACGCAGTATTTT. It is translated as CASSLQGSTDTQYF.

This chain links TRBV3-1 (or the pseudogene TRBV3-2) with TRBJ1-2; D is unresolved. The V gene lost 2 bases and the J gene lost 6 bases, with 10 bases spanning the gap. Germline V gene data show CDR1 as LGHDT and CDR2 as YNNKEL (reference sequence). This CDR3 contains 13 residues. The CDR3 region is CASSQRGAHGYTF. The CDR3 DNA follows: TGTGCCAGCAGCCAACGGGGAGCACATGGCTACACCTTC.